Given below is one T cell receptor beta chain in context. Only a few counts were recorded for this clone. No cognate antigen has been identified for it. No clone much larger than this one lies a single base away; base qualities are absent. The cohort was made up of about 610 healthy bone marrow donors. All cohort members were sampled while nominally healthy, although unrecorded immune exposures were likely present. The donor tested CMV seropositive, placing the donor among the 289 seropositive members of the cohort. Each donor provided a peripheral blood sample, and peripheral blood mononuclear cells were used for TCR beta sequencing. Genomic DNA extraction from the blood cell samples was performed with the Qiagen DNeasy Blood Extraction Kit. V drops 6 bases and J drops 15 bases, leaving 18 bases in between. From the cysteine up to the phenylalanine, the CDR3 has a length of 12 residues. The DNA shown is the 36-base CDR3, in frame from base 1. CDR1 LNHDA and CDR2 SQIVND are derived from the germline V gene (reference sequence).

Library preparation employed the immunoSEQ multiplex PCR assay. For the multiplex PCR, a mixture combining 60 forward primers for TCR Vbeta segments and 13 reverse primers for TCR Jbeta segments was used. Amplification of the CDR3 region of rearranged TCR beta genes was performed with a multiplex PCR assay on genomic DNA. Amplified TCR beta libraries were sequenced as 87-base-pair reads on the Illumina HiSeq System. Per the source publication's procedure: A later analysis counted about 82 million unique TCR beta chains across the 650 to 700 repertoires, and around 12 million of these chains were shared by at least two donors. Raw reads were error-corrected and collapsed into unique sequences by a nearest-neighbor algorithm in which closely related sequences were merged to remove PCR and sequencing errors. To assign V, D and J gene segments, CDR3 sequences were aligned to IMGT reference sequences. For a sequence to be retained, a match of at least six nucleotides to both a V gene segment and a J gene segment was required. A rearrangement counted as productive if the CDR3 had no stop codons and remained in frame with V and J, and every other rearrangement counted as non-productive. Following IMGT convention, CDR3 was defined as the stretch from the second conserved V-encoded cysteine up to the conserved J-encoded phenylalanine. In an earlier analysis of more than 550 of the donors, sequences lacking an unambiguous match to a single V gene segment were excluded. In an earlier analysis of 587 of the donors, a V segment was called functional when productive rearrangements were above 56.7%, and segregating when the standard deviation between donors exceeded 5%. A statistical classification framework was built for diagnosing cytomegalovirus status from the catalog of TCR beta chain sequences. A later analysis assigned V and J genes by comparing TCR nucleotide sequences with IMGT/GENE-DB human TR gene sequences. Using the TCRdist pipeline, a later analysis assigned CDR3 sequences along with most-parsimonious VDJ recombination scenarios. A later analysis defined each TCR beta chain by its CDR3 amino acid sequence plus V-gene family, and excluded reads lacking a unique V-gene family. To address suspected cross-contamination and a sequencing artifact, a later analysis removed some 620 highly shared, low-generation-probability nucleotide sequences. In a later analysis, a clonal expansion index was calculated for each public chain from normalized within-repertoire ranks of inferred template counts. A later analysis computed generation probabilities with a VDJ recombination model fitted to out-of-frame rearrangements, and checked the results against IGoR. In a later analysis, hypergeometric tests were used to score TCR-TCR, TCR-HLA and TCR-CMV co-occurrence, with a repertoire-size bias correction applied to TCR pairs. False discovery rates were estimated in a later analysis by permuting HLA or CMV assignments 20 times. In a later analysis, co-occurring TCRs were grouped using DBSCAN, and TCRdist sequence similarity was added for clustering within HLA-allele-positive subsets. For co-occurrence clustering, repertoires with fewer than 30,000 or more than 120,000 public chains were excluded, along with five or six repertoires with anomalous nucleotide sharing. TCRdb re-hosts the immuneACCESS table, in-frame sequences only. Its copies lack some clones; in the studies checked, an unresolved V gene accounts for under half of them, and the cause for the rest is not known. From that table come the V and J calls and clone size; the DNA was used to work out D and trimming. Recorded for this sample are more than 85,000 clones; roughly 79% of them occurred a single time. The ten largest account for 7.7% of the sample.

This entry is derived from a study of cytomegalovirus exposure and HLA in healthy donors (TCRdb year 2017). For the wider study: In an earlier analysis of under 600 of the donors, about 270 Gb of sequence data and 117 million unique TCR beta sequences from 150 million to 200 million T cells were reported. Donor age, sex, ethnicity and CMV serostatus were compiled together with the repertoire data. Rather than drawing on any new phenotypic data, the later analysis identified candidate immune exposures from TCR beta sequences and the way those sequences occurred across donors. To predict cytomegalovirus infection status, the study combined high-throughput TCR immunosequencing, statistical association of individual TCRs with disease status, and machine learning. The study profiled the T cell repertoires of hundreds of subjects by immunosequencing and related them to cytomegalovirus serostatus. Among almost 400 genotyped donors of the cohort, an average of around 240,000 unique TCR beta nucleotide sequences were sequenced per donor, around a sixth of them non-productive. A separate validation cohort of about 110 different subjects was used in addition to the roughly 700-subject first cohort. Class I and class II HLA loci were covered by the typing at four-digit resolution. Because of strong linkage in the cohort, roughly five DR-DQ haplotypes were treated as single units for association and clustering. In a later analysis, previously published TCR beta repertoires from 550 to 750 donors were re-analyzed and high-resolution HLA genotyping was added so that TCR occurrence patterns could be studied. Genome-wide SNP genotypes for about 60% of the 666 donors were used in a later genetic analysis, which treated that subset as a discovery cohort. All discovery cohort repertoires had been generated using a single sequencing platform. Typing coverage differed by locus: A, B, C, DRB1 and DQB1 were typed in roughly 620-640 donors, DQA1 in approximately 520, DPA1 in around 580, and DPB1 in 400 to 490. An early release covering some 640 HLA-typed donors comprised about 310 gigabases of sequencing data and about 90 million unique TCR sequences. Of the roughly 400 genotyped donors, approximately 80% were placed in the genetic ancestry cluster associated with self-reported Caucasian donors. An earlier analysis of about 620 of the donors applied high-throughput TCR beta sequencing to assess whether each TCR beta V gene segment acted as functional or pseudogenic. The study was designed to test whether signatures of past pathogen exposure could be identified by cataloging public T cell receptors.

Overall study results and their limits: In a later analysis, HLA-associated TCR beta chains were found to be more clonally expanded and to have lower generation probabilities than equally common non-associated chains. In this cohort, only TCR beta chains were sequenced, and detectable features were limited by the absence of alpha or paired-chain data. Most TCR sequences were seen in very few donors, while some public TCRs were found in many individuals. According to the authors, the approach could potentially be generalized to other disease states and immunological phenotypes. In a later analysis, TCR association rates were found to vary across HLA loci, with the most associated TCRs seen for DRB1 alleles and the fewest for HLA-C alleles. Sequencing depth was assumed to be roughly uniform across donors in the presence/absence analyses, though that assumption may not hold. According to a later genetic analysis, donors in an Asian-associated ancestry cluster had fewer N-insertions in productive TCRs than the approximately 700-donor mean. Assigning TCR associations to individual alleles was difficult when HLA alleles, especially DR and DQ, strongly co-occurred. V-gene and J-gene trimming of TCR beta chains was associated with a missense DCLRE1C variant in a later genetic analysis, and the association was replicated in an independent cohort. In an earlier analysis of under 600 of the donors, most TCR beta V segments were observed in productive rearrangements about 90% or about 30% of the time, broadly matching IMGT annotations. A later analysis reported that several top co-occurrence clusters appeared linked to parvovirus B19, influenza, CMV and Epstein-Barr virus. The study gave a list of some 150 TCR beta chains associated with cytomegalovirus. A later analysis associated some 17,000 TCR beta sequences with specific HLA alleles at a false discovery rate of 0.05. The sequencing pipeline was judged likely to have produced a cluster of highly shared sequence variants as a technical artifact. In both the original and validation cohorts, the classifier was reported to diagnose cytomegalovirus status with high specificity and sensitivity. Because HLA typing was missing for some donors at each locus, association tests included only the typed subset. The only immune exposure information available for the cohort was CMV serostatus. In a later analysis, most CMV-associated TCR beta chains were found to appear HLA-restricted, with HLA associations seemingly driven largely by CMV exposure. A further reported finding was that TCR beta sequences accurately predicted the HLA-A and HLA-B alleles for most subjects in the first cohort. Some IMGT-functional V segments, including TRBV6-2 and TRBV6-3, could not be distinguished by the 87-base-pair reads and were therefore excluded. Linkage disequilibrium might explain the correlated functional status among segregating V segments, but an unknown experimental factor could not be ruled out. A few of the identified cytomegalovirus-associated TCR beta chains were confirmed in vitro to be specific for cytomegalovirus antigens. Because counts were too low, roughly 16 rarely observed V segments, including chromosome 9 orphons, were left out of the earlier analysis of about 620 of the donors.

The sample taken for sequencing was PBMCs. This receptor chain uses TRBV19 and TRBJ2-1; TRBD2 is perhaps the D gene, given 6 matching bases. This TCR came from a woman aged 45-65 years in good health and CMV-seropositive. At the DNA level, the sequence is TGTGCCAGTAGCCTCGCCGGGACTCCACGGTTCTTC. The encoded protein is CASSLAGTPRFF.